Each of the 3 T cell receptor beta chains below was sequenced from the same sample in a study of blood T cell repertoires in COVID-19. Using immunoSEQ multiplex PCR, the repertoire was profiled, and TCRdb retains in-frame clones only, with some absent. The sample lists some 150,000 clones, around 85% occurring once. The material sequenced was peripheral blood. All receptors come from a man aged 65 to 79 with acute or convalescent COVID-19.

The rearrangement joins TRBV28 to TRBJ1-2; D possibly corresponds to TRBD1 (6 bases). Germline V gene sequence: CDR1 MDHEN, CDR2 SYDVKM. The CDR3 extends over 13 amino acids. Trimming shortened V by 3 bases and J by 5 bases, and 10 bases separated the two germline ends. CDR3 sequence: CASSLWTVYGYTF. CDR3 coding DNA: TGTGCCAGCAGTTTGTGGACAGTGTATGGCTACACCTTC.

V usage is TRBV29-1 and J usage is TRBJ2-6, with TRBD1 as a possible D gene (6 bases). The CDR3 runs to 14 residues. Germline V CDR1 and CDR2: SQVTM, ANQGSEA. Trimming removed 6 bases at V and 2 bases at J, with 11 bases between. The CDR3 DNA reads as TGCAGCGTGGCAGGACAGCCTGGGGCCAACGTCCTGACTTTC. Translating it yields CSVAGQPGANVLTF. The complete variable domain, with remaining parts taken from reference TRBV29-1 and TRBJ2-6, reads SAVISQKPSRDICQRGTSLTIQCQVDSQVTMMFWYRQQPGQSLTLIATANQGSEATYESGFVIDKFPISRPNLTFSTLTVSNMSPEDSSIYLCSVAGQPGANVLTFGAGSRLTVL.

This clone was counted a few times. This chain links TRBV19 with TRBJ2-2, with D possibly matching TRBD2 (7 bases). This CDR3 is 16 amino acids long. V was clipped by 7 bases and J by 6 bases, with 21 bases between them. CDR1 is LNHDA, CDR2 SQIVND, per germline (reference sequence). In DNA, the CDR3 is TGTGCCAGTACCCTTAGGGGGAGGGCCGGGTCCGGGGAGCTGTTTTTT. Protein sequence: CASTLRGRAGSGELFF. The full variable domain, in which reference TRBV19 and TRBJ2-2 provide the parts outside the CDR3, is DGGITQSPKYLFRKEGQNVTLSCEQNLNHDAMYWYRQDPGQGLRLIYYSQIVNDFQKGDIAEGYSVSREKKESFPLTVTSAQKNPTAFYLCASTLRGRAGSGELFFGEGSRLTVL.